The T cell receptor (beta chain) under discussion was sequenced for a study of T cells in tuberculosis. Sample time point: new active TB diagnosis, blood taken before or within 7 days of starting treatment. Each donor contributed 90,000 to 100,000 T cells on average, unsorted. The table came from immunoSEQ multiplex PCR; TCRdb's copy has only in-frame clones and leaves some out. The sample has about 37,000 clones, about 91% seen once. The CDR3 has 14 amino acids. V gave up 4 bases and J gave up 1 base; unmatched junction bases: 3. Germline loops: CDR1 SQVTM, CDR2 ANQGSEA. This material consisted of PBMCs, taken at tuberculosis diagnosis. The TCR was taken from an adult with tuberculosis. V and J are TRBV29-1 and TRBJ1-5; 8 positions match TRBD1. The CDR3 sequence: CSVGPGGSNQPQHF. CDR3 nucleotide sequence: TGCAGCGTTGGCCCAGGGGGCAGCAATCAGCCCCAGCATTTT. The full variable domain, in which reference TRBV29-1 and TRBJ1-5 provide the parts outside the CDR3, is SAVISQKPSRDICQRGTSLTIQCQVDSQVTMMFWYRQQPGQSLTLIATANQGSEATYESGFVIDKFPISRPNLTFSTLTVSNMSPEDSSIYLCSVGPGGSNQPQHFGDGTRLSIL.